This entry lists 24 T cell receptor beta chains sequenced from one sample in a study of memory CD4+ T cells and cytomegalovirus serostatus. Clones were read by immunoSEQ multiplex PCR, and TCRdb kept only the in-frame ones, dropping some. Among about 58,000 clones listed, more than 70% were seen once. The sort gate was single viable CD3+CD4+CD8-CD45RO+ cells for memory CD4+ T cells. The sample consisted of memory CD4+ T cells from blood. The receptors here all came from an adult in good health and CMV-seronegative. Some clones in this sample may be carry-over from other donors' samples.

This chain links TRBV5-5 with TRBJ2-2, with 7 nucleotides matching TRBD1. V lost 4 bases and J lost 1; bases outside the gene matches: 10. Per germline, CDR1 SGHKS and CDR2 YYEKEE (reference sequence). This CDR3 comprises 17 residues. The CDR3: CASSPTPGTENTGELFF. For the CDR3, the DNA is TGTGCCAGCAGCCCAACCCCCGGGACAGAGAACACCGGGGAGCTGTTTTTT.

CDR3 sequence reads: CASSFSKEAFF. The CDR3 DNA follows: TGTGCCAGCAGTTTCAGTAAAGAAGCTTTCTTT. The V call is TRBV28, the J call TRBJ1-1, with D uncertain. The CDR3 is 11 amino acids. V lost 3 bases to trimming and J lost 8 bases, with 7 bases between them. Germline values: CDR1 MDHEN, CDR2 SYDVKM.

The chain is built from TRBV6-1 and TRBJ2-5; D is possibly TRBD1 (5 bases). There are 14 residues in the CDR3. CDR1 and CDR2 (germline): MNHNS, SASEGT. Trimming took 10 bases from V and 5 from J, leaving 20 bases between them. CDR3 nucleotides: TGTGCCACCCGACGGATGGACATCTGGGAGACCCAGTACTTC. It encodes CATRRMDIWETQYF.

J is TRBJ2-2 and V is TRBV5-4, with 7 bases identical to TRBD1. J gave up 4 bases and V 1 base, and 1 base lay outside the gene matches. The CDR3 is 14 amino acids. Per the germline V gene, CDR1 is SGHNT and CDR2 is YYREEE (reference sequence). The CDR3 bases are TGTGCCAGCAGCTTGAGACAGGGCACCGGGGAGCTGTTTTTT. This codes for CASSLRQGTGELFF.

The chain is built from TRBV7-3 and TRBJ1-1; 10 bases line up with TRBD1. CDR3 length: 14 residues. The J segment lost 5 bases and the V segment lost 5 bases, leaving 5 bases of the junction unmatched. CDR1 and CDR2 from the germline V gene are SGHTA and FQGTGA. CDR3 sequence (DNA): TGTGCCAGCAGCCCAGACAGGGGGCGGACTGAAGCTTTCTTT. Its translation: CASSPDRGRTEAFF.

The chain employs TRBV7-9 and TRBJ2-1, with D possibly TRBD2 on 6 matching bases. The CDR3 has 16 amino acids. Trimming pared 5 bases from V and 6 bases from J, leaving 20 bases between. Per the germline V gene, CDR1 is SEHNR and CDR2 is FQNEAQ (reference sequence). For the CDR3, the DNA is TGTGCCAGCAGCGTTCCGGGACTCCGTCTCGGCAATGAGCAGTTCTTC. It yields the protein CASSVPGLRLGNEQFF.

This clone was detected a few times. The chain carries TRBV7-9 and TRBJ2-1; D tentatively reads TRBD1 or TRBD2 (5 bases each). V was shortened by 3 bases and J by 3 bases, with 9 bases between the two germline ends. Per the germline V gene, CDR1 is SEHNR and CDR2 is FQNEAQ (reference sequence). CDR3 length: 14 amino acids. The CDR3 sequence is CASSLGVGYNEQFF. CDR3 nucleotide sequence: TGTGCCAGCAGCTTGGGGGTCGGCTACAATGAGCAGTTCTTC.

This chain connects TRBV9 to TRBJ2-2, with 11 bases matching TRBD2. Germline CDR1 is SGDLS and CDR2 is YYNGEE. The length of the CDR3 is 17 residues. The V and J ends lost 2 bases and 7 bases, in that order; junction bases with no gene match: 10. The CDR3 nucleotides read TGTGCCAGCAGCGTTAGCGGGAGGGCCGGCGAAATCGGGGAGCTGTTTTTT. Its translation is CASSVSGRAGEIGELFF.

CDR3 nucleotides: TGTGCCAGCAGTGATCTTGGTCGGACTGAAGCTTTCTTT. Its protein is CASSDLGRTEAFF. The chain carries TRBV2 and TRBJ1-1, with D unresolved. Trimming left V 3 bases short and J 5 bases short, with 10 bases between. Per the germline V gene, CDR1 is SNHLY and CDR2 is FYNNEI. This CDR3 spans 13 amino acids.

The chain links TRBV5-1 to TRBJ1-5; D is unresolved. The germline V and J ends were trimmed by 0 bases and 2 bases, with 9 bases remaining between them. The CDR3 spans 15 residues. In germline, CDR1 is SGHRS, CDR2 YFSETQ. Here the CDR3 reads CASSLGGIGNQPQHF. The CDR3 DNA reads TGCGCCAGCAGCTTGGGGGGAATTGGCAATCAGCCCCAGCATTTT.

The CDR3 DNA reads as TGTGCCAGTAGTCCGGGGAACCGGAACACCGGGGAGCTGTTTTTT. This gives the protein CASSPGNRNTGELFF. J is TRBJ2-2 and V is TRBV19; a possible D gene is TRBD2 (5 bases). The V end lost 5 bases, the J end lost 1 base, and 11 bases lay between the germline ends. The germline V gene has CDR1 LNHDA and CDR2 SQIVND (reference sequence). The length of the CDR3 is 15 residues.

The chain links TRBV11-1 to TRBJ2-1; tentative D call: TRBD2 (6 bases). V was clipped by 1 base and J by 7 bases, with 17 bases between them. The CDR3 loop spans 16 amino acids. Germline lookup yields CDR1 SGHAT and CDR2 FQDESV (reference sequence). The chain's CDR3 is CASSLVGGDPGNEQFF. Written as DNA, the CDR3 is TGTGCCAGCAGCTTAGTGGGCGGGGATCCTGGGAATGAGCAGTTCTTC. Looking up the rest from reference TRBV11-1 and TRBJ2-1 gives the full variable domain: EAEVAQSPRYKITEKSQAVAFWCDPISGHATLYWYRQILGQGPELLVQFQDESVVDDSQLPKDRFSAERLKGVDSTLKIQPAELGDSAMYLCASSLVGGDPGNEQFFGPGTRLTVL.

CDR3 protein: CASSPSGRGGDTQYF. The CDR3 DNA follows: TGTGCCAGCAGCCCTAGCGGGAGAGGAGGAGATACGCAGTATTTT. V is TRBV11-2 and J is TRBJ2-3, with TRBD2 matching 10 bases. The CDR3 contains 15 residues. J gave up 5 bases and V 5 bases, and 7 bases lay outside the gene matches. Germline V CDR1 and CDR2: SGHAT, FQNNGV.

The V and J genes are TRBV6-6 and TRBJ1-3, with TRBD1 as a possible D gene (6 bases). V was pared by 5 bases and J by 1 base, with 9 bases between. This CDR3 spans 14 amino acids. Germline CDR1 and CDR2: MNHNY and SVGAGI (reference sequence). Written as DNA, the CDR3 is TGTGCCAGCAGTGTACAGGGTTCTGGAAACACCATATATTTT. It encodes CASSVQGSGNTIYF.

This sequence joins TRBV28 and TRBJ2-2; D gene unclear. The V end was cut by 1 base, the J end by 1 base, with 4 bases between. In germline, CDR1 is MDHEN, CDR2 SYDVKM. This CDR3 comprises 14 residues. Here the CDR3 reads CASSLSGNTGELFF. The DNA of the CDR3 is TGTGCCAGCAGTTTATCCGGGAACACCGGGGAGCTGTTTTTT. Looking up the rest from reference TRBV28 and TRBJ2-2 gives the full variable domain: DVKVTQSSRYLVKRTGEKVFLECVQDMDHENMFWYRQDPGLGLRLIYFSYDVKMKEKGDIPEGYSVSREKKERFSLILESASTNQTSMYLCASSLSGNTGELFFGEGSRLTVL.

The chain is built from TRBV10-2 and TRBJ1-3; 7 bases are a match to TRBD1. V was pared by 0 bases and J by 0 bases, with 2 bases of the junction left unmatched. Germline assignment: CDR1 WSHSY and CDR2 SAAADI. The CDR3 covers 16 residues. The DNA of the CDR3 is TGCGCCAGCAGTGAGTCCAGGGGGTTCTCTGGAAACACCATATATTTT. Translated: CASSESRGFSGNTIYF.

DNA for the CDR3: TGCGCCAGCAGCTTGGTTAGCGGGAGAGACGAGCAGTACTTC. Translating it yields CASSLVSGRDEQYF. The gene calls are TRBV5-1 and TRBJ2-7; 9 bases match TRBD2. V dropped 0 bases and J dropped 5; count of bases not matched to a gene: 3. CDR1 and CDR2 from the germline V gene are SGHRS and YFSETQ. CDR3 size: 14 residues.

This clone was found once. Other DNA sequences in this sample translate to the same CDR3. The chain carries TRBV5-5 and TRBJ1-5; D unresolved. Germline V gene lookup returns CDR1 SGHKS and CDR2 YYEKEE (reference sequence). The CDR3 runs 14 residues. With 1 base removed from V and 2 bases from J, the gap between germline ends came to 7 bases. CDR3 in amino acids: CASSLSVGNQPQHF. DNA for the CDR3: TGTGCCAGCAGCTTGTCAGTTGGCAATCAGCCCCAGCATTTT. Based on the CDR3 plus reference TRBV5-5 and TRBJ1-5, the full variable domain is DAGVTQSPTHLIKTRGQQVTLRCSPISGHKSVSWYQQVLGQGPQFIFQYYEKEERGRGNFPDRFSARQFPNYSSELNVNALLLGDSALYLCASSLSVGNQPQHFGDGTRLSIL.

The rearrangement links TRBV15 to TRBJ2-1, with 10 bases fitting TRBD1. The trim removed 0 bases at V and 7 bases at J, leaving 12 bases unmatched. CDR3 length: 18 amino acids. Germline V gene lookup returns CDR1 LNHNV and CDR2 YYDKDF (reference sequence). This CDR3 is CATSRDPPGTGVRNEQFF. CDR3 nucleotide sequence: TGTGCCACCAGCAGAGATCCCCCAGGGACAGGGGTTCGGAATGAGCAGTTCTTC. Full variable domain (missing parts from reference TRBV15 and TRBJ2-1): DAMVIQNPRYQVTQFGKPVTLSCSQTLNHNVMYWYQQKSSQAPKLLFHYYDKDFNNEADTPDNFQSRRPNTSFCFLDIRSPGLGDTAMYLCATSRDPPGTGVRNEQFFGPGTRLTVL.

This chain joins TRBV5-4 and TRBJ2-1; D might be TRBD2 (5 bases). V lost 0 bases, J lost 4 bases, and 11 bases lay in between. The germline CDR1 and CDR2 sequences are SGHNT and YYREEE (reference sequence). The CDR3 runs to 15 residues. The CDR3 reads CASSLVGGLYNEQFF. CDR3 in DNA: TGTGCCAGCAGCTTGGTCGGCGGGTTGTACAATGAGCAGTTCTTC.

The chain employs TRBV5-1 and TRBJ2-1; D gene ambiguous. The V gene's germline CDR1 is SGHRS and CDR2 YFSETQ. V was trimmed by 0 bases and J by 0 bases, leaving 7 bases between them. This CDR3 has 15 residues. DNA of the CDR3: TGCGCCAGCAGCTTGGTTCCTGACTCCTACAATGAGCAGTTCTTC. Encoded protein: CASSLVPDSYNEQFF.

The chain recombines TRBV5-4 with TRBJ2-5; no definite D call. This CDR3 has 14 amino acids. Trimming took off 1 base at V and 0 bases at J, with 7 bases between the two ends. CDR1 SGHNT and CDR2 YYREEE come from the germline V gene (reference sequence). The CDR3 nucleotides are TGTGCCAGCAGCTTGAGGGTTAACCAAGAGACCCAGTACTTC. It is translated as CASSLRVNQETQYF.

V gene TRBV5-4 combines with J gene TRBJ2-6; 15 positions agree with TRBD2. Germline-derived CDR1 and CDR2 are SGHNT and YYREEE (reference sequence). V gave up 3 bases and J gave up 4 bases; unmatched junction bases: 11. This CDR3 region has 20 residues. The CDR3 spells CASSSLRTSGRAGGANVLTF. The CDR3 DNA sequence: TGTGCCAGCAGCTCGCTCCGGACTAGCGGGAGGGCGGGGGGGGCCAACGTCCTGACTTTC.

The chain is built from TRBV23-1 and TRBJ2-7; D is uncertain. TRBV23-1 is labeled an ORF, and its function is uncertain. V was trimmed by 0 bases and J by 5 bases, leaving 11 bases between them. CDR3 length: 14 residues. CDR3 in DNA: TGCGCCAGCAGTCAATCGAGAAGCCAGCACGAGCAGTACTTC. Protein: CASSQSRSQHEQYF.